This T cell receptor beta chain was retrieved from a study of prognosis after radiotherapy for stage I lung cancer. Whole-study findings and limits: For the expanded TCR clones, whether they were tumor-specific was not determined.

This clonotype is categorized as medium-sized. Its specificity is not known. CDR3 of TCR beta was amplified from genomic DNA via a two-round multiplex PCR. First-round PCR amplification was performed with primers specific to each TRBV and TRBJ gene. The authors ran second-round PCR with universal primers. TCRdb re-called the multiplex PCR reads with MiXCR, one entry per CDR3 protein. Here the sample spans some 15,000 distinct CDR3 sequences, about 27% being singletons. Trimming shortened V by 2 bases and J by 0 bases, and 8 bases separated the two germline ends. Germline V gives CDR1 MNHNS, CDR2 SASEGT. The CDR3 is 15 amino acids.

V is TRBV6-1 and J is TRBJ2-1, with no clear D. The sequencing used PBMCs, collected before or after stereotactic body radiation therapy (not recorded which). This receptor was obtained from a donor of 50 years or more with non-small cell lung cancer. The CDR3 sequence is CASSEPSSSYNEQFF. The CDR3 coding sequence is TGTGCCAGCAGTGAACCATCGAGCTCCTACAATGAGCAGTTCTTC.